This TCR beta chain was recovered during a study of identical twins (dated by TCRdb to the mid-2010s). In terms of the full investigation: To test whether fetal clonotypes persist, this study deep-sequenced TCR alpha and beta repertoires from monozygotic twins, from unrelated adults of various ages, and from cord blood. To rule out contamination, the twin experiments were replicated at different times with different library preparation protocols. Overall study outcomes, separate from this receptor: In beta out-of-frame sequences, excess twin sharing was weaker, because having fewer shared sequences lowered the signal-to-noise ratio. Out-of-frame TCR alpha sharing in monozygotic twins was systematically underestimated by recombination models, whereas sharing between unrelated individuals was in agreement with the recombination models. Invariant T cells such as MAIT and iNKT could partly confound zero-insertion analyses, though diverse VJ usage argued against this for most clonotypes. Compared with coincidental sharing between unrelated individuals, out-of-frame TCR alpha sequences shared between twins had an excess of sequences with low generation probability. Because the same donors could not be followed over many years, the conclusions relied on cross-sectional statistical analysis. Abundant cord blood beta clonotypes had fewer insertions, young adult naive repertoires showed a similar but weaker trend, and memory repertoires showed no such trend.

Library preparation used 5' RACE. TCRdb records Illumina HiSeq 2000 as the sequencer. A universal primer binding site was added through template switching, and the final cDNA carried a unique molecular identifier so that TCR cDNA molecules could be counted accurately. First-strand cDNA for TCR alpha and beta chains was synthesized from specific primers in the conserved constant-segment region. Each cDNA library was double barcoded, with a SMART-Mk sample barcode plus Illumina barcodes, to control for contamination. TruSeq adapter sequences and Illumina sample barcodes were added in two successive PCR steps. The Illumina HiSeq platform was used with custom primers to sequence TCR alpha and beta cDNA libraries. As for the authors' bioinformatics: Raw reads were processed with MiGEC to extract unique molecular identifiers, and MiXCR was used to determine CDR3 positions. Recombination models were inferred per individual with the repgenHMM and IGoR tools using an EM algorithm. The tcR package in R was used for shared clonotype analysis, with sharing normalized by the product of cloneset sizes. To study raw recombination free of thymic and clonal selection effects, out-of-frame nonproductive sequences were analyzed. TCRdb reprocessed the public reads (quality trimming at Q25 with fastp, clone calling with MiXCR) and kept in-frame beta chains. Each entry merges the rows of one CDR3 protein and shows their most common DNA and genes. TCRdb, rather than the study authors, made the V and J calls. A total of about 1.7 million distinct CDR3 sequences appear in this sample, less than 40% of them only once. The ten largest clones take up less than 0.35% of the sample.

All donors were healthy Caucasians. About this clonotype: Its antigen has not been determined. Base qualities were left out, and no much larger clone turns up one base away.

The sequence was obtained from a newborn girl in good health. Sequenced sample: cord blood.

CDR3 protein: CASSCSVGGQGEQFF. The DNA is TGTGCCAGCAGTTGCTCGGTCGGCGGGCAGGGTGAGCAGTTCTTC. The V gene is TRBV6-5 and the J gene is TRBJ2-1; the D gene could be either TRBD1 or TRBD2, each agreeing at 5 bases. There are 15 amino acids in the CDR3, from cysteine to phenylalanine inclusive. The retained sequence is limited to the CDR3, 45 bases, with the frame set at the first base. Deletion took 4 bases off V and 9 bases off J, with a span of 19 bases between the germline ends. As encoded in the germline V gene, CDR1 is MNHEY while CDR2 is SVGAGI.